A single sample gave rise to the 17 T cell receptor beta chains below, sequenced in a study of T-cell reconstitution after alpha-beta-depleted transplantation in children. Researchers prepared the TCRbeta library using unique molecular identifiers, the study reports. TCRdb processed the PCR reads anew with MiXCR; each CDR3 protein has one entry. The profile shows some 840,000 distinct CDR3 sequences, 16% of them singletons. This material consisted of PBMCs, mostly from graft donor cells, taken 360 days after TCRalphabeta/CD19-depleted stem cell transplant. Receptors originate from a male patient younger than 18 who had a stem cell transplant for acute lymphoblastic leukemia, so the T cells may come from the graft donor.

V gene TRBV11-2 combines with J gene TRBJ2-7; D is unclear. Looked up from germline, CDR1 is SGHAT and CDR2 is FQNNGV. This CDR3 comprises 15 residues. V lost 1 base, J lost 3 bases, and 13 bases lay in between. The CDR3 protein is CASSLVRRASYEQYF. The CDR3 bases are TGTGCCAGCAGCTTAGTACGCCGGGCCAGCTACGAGCAGTACTTC.

This clonotype was seen a few times. The chain joins TRBV6-5 to TRBJ2-7; 7 positions agree with TRBD1. CDR3 length equals 16 residues. The J segment lost 2 bases and the V segment lost 3 bases, leaving 10 bases of the junction unmatched. Germline CDR1 reads MNHEY; CDR2 reads SVGAGI. The CDR3 DNA reads TGTGCCAGCAGTTATTCCTTCGGGCAGGGGGCCTACGAGCAGTACTTC. Amino acids: CASSYSFGQGAYEQYF.

The gene calls are TRBV7-2 and TRBJ2-2; D not resolved. The germline V gene encodes CDR1 SGHTA and CDR2 FQGNSA. Trimming stripped 3 bases from V and 6 bases from J, with 5 bases between. This CDR3 is 12 amino acids long. The CDR3 reads CASSFTAGELFF. As DNA, the CDR3 is TGTGCCAGCAGCTTCACGGCCGGGGAGCTGTTTTTT.

The chain is built from TRBV5-4 and TRBJ2-7, with a weak D call TRBD2 (5 bases). The CDR3 length is 15 residues. Germline loops: CDR1 SGHNT, CDR2 YYREEE (reference sequence). Trimming removed 4 bases from V and 6 bases from J, with 20 bases in between. The CDR3 loop is CASSPQAAPWGEQYF. CDR3 coding DNA: TGTGCCAGCAGCCCCCAAGCGGCCCCCTGGGGCGAGCAGTACTTC.

V gene TRBV9 combines with J gene TRBJ2-1; no definite D call. V lost 4 bases, J lost 7 bases, and 21 bases lay in between. CDR3 size: 16 residues. From germline, CDR1 is SGDLS and CDR2 YYNGEE. CDR3 loop: CASSFQSSLAANEQFF. CDR3 DNA sequence: TGTGCCAGCAGCTTCCAAAGCTCCCTCGCCGCAAATGAGCAGTTCTTC.

In this sample, this clonotype turned up a few times. This chain links TRBV5-1 with TRBJ1-6, with TRBD1 as a possible D gene (6 bases). V was pared by 1 base and J by 8 bases, with 10 bases between. CDR1 is SGHRS, CDR2 YFSETQ, per germline. This CDR3 has 14 residues. The CDR3 region is CASSLMEGDSPLHF. The CDR3 nucleotides are TGCGCCAGCAGCTTGATGGAGGGGGATTCACCCCTCCACTTT.

The chain links TRBV5-6 to TRBJ1-1; D may be TRBD1 (6 bases). Trimming took off 0 bases at V and 2 bases at J, with 14 bases between the two ends. The germline V gene has CDR1 SGHDT and CDR2 YYEEEE. The CDR3 runs to 16 residues. Here the CDR3 DNA reads TGTGCCAGCAGCTTGGCGGGGGGGGCAAGAAACACTGAAGCTTTCTTT. Translation: CASSLAGGARNTEAFF.

This chain uses TRBV7-3 with TRBJ2-2; 10 nucleotides align to TRBD2. The ends lost 7 bases at V and 6 bases at J; junction bases unmatched: 8. Germline lookup yields CDR1 SGHTA and CDR2 FQGTGA. This CDR3 has 15 residues. For the CDR3, the DNA is TGTGCCAGCACCGAACTAGCGGGGTCCGCCGGGGAGCTGTTTTTT. As protein: CASTELAGSAGELFF.

The chain recombines TRBV15 with TRBJ2-7; D is possibly TRBD1 (6 bases). V shed 7 bases and J shed 2 bases, with 12 bases lying between them. The CDR3 has 13 residues. Germline CDR1 reads LNHNV; CDR2 reads YYDKDF (reference sequence). The CDR3 is CATTDSLTYEQYF. DNA for the CDR3: TGTGCCACCACGGACAGTTTGACCTACGAGCAGTACTTC.

The chain employs TRBV7-2 and TRBJ2-3; TRBD2 is a possible D gene (5 bases). V was clipped by 2 bases and J by 6 bases, with 18 bases between them. The germline V gene has CDR1 SGHTA and CDR2 FQGNSA. There are 16 residues in the CDR3. The CDR3 DNA reads as TGTGCCAGCAGCTTAAGGTGGCTAGCACTCGGGGATACGCAGTATTTT. Protein sequence: CASSLRWLALGDTQYF.

The chain has TRBV4-1 and TRBJ1-1, with TRBD1 matching 8 bases. CDR1 and CDR2 (germline): MGHRA, YSYEKL. V lost 1 base and J lost 8; bases outside the gene matches: 18. This CDR3 has 18 residues. Written as DNA, the CDR3 is TGCGCCAGCAGCCAAGTCCTTGCACCCAGGGGGCGCATCCCAGAAGCTTTCTTT. It codes for CASSQVLAPRGRIPEAFF.

The chain recombines TRBV9 with TRBJ2-1; TRBD2 might be the D (6 bases). Germline CDR1 and CDR2: SGDLS and YYNGEE. The CDR3 runs to 17 residues. Trimming removed 0 bases from V and 7 bases from J, with 20 bases in between. The CDR3, as DNA: TGTGCCAGCAGCGTAGGTGGGGGGTGGACTCCCAGTAATGAGCAGTTCTTC. Amino acid sequence: CASSVGGGWTPSNEQFF.

This rearrangement joins TRBV7-9 to TRBJ2-1; the D call may be TRBD1 or TRBD2 (5 bases each). Germline CDR1 and CDR2: SEHNR and FQNEAQ (reference sequence). This CDR3 region has 14 residues. The V end lost 5 bases, the J end lost 6 bases, and 14 bases lay between the germline ends. The chain's CDR3 is CASSAPRAGNEQFF. The CDR3 region has the DNA TGTGCCAGCAGCGCCCCCAGGGCGGGCAATGAGCAGTTCTTC.

This clonotype was seen only a few times. The rearrangement joins TRBV24-1 to TRBJ2-2; D is uncertain. The V gene's germline CDR1 is KGHDR and CDR2 SFDVKD. V lost 5 bases and J lost 3, with 6 bases in between. The CDR3 sequence is 13 residues long. The chain's CDR3 is CATSVRYTGELFF. DNA of the CDR3: TGTGCCACCAGTGTCCGATACACCGGGGAGCTGTTTTTT.

The V and J genes are TRBV6-5 and TRBJ1-1; the D gene is possibly TRBD1 (6 bases). V lost 2 bases and J lost 10, with 17 bases in between. The CDR3 contains 14 residues. Germline CDR1 MNHEY, CDR2 SVGAGI. Here the CDR3 reads CASSYTGTPGGAFF. CDR3 coding DNA: TGTGCCAGCAGTTACACCGGGACACCCGGGGGAGCTTTCTTT.

This clonotype was found a few times. The chain links TRBV27 to TRBJ2-7, with a weak D call TRBD2 (6 bases). Per germline, CDR1 MNHEY and CDR2 SMNVEV (reference sequence). The CDR3 sequence is 13 residues long. Trimming shortened V by 3 bases and J by 4 bases, and 10 bases separated the two germline ends. As DNA, the CDR3 is TGTGCCAGCAGTTTCGCGGGAAAGTACGAGCAGTACTTC. Amino acid sequence: CASSFAGKYEQYF.

This clonotype was seen more than once but under ten times. The chain is built from TRBV10-3 and TRBJ2-3; perhaps TRBD1 as D (7 bases). Trimming shortened V by 2 bases and J by 2 bases, and 11 bases separated the two germline ends. The CDR3 extends over 15 amino acids. The germline V gene has CDR1 ENHRY and CDR2 SYGVKD. The CDR3 sequence is CAISEGRGVTDTQYF. The CDR3, as DNA: TGTGCCATCAGTGAGGGCAGGGGGGTCACAGATACGCAGTATTTT.